The following is a TCR beta chain sequence with its context. Sequenced by immunoSEQ multiplex PCR; TCRdb stores in-frame clones only, minus some. This sample carries tens of thousands of clones, 85% to 90% of them seen once, and the ten largest clones take about 9.4%. The source of the sample is a study of blood T cell repertoires in COVID-19. In the study overall: PBMCs, B-cell-depleted T cells, or T cells were the source of the cDNA or gDNA that made up the material.

This CDR3 region has 14 residues. Germline V lookup: CDR1 SGHRS, CDR2 YFSETQ. V was pared by 0 bases and J by 7 bases, with 5 bases of the junction left unmatched. Individuals drawn from approximately 26 US areas were about 18 to 90 years old. Clinical history as reported by participants underpinned cohort assignment. Material for sequencing was PBMCs or T cells enriched from blood (not recorded which). The receptor's source is a woman between 35 and 50 years old who had recovered from COVID-19. The V gene is TRBV5-1, the J gene TRBJ1-1; TRBD1 matches at 8 bases. The CDR3 DNA reads TGCGCCAGCAGCTTGGACTCGACAGGGGATGAAGCTTTCTTT. Encoded protein: CASSLDSTGDEAFF.